The entry below gives a single T cell receptor (beta chain) sequence along with its context. Produced via immunoSEQ multiplex PCR; TCRdb's table is partial and in-frame only. The profile shows roughly 45,000 clones, 70% to 90% of them singletons. Locally advanced or metastatic urothelial carcinoma was present in patients. This sample was included in a study of PD-L1 blockade in urothelial cancer. Study at large: Blood samples had a median of 141,255 T cells.

The CDR3 is 21 residues long. In germline, CDR1 is LNHDA, CDR2 SQIVND (reference sequence). After removal of 1 base from V and 5 bases from J, the junction contained 23 bases not matched to a gene. The chain uses TRBV19 and TRBJ2-1, with 7 bases identical to TRBD2. The sequence came from a woman between 55 and 75 years old with urothelial cancer. The specimen was PBMCs, collected around atezolizumab (anti-PD-L1) treatment. The CDR3 bases are TGTGCCAGTAGTATAGGCTGGGGGACTGGACTAGTCAGAAATATAAACAATGAGCAGTTCTTC. This translates into CASSIGWGTGLVRNINNEQFF.